This TCR beta chain was retrieved from a study of cytomegalovirus exposure and HLA in healthy donors. Study summary: Falling in the Caucasian-associated ancestry cluster were roughly 80% of approximately 400 genotyped donors. Findings and limits, study-wide: HLA allele associations emerged for some 16,000 TCR beta sequences in a later analysis, at 0.05 false discovery rate.

The CDR3 sequence is 19 residues long. The V gene end was trimmed by 3 bases and the J gene end by 1 base; junction bases not matched to a gene: 4. Per germline, CDR1 WNHNN and CDR2 SYGVQD (reference sequence). Note on this clone: Its matching antigen is unknown.

PCR involved 60 Vbeta and 13 Jbeta primers. Data came from immunoSEQ multiplex PCR; TCRdb stores just in-frame clones and leaves some out. Of 63,000 or so clones detected, around 80% appear once; the ten largest clones hold about 7.1%. The specimen sequenced was PBMCs. The origin of this receptor is a woman under 40 in good health and CMV-seropositive. The chain uses TRBV10-1 and TRBJ2-6, with 15 bases aligning to TRBD2. CDR3 protein: CASSEWTSGRGSGANVLTF. The CDR3 nucleotides read TGCGCCAGCAGTGAATGGACTAGCGGGAGGGGGTCTGGGGCCAACGTCCTGACTTTC.